The present T cell receptor (beta chain) was sequenced within a study of blood T cell repertoires in COVID-19. Original data processing: By means of reference gene primer amplification, nucleated cell counts were estimated. The method was immunoSEQ multiplex PCR; TCRdb's version includes in-frame clones alone and lacks a portion of them. That table gives V, J and clone size, and the DNA gave D and trimming. The sample includes about 180,000 clones, roughly 85% of them seen just once. Germline V gene lookup returns CDR1 SGHRS and CDR2 YFSETQ. The CDR3 has 17 residues. Trimming pared 3 bases from V and 6 bases from J, leaving 22 bases between.

Sequencing was carried out using peripheral blood. The TCR originated in a man aged 50-60 years with active or convalescent COVID-19. The genes are TRBV5-1 and TRBJ2-1; maybe TRBD2 (6 bases). CDR3 region: CASSYRSGFTGVNEQFF. The CDR3 bases are TGCGCCAGCAGCTACCGATCGGGATTCACGGGGGTCAATGAGCAGTTCTTC.